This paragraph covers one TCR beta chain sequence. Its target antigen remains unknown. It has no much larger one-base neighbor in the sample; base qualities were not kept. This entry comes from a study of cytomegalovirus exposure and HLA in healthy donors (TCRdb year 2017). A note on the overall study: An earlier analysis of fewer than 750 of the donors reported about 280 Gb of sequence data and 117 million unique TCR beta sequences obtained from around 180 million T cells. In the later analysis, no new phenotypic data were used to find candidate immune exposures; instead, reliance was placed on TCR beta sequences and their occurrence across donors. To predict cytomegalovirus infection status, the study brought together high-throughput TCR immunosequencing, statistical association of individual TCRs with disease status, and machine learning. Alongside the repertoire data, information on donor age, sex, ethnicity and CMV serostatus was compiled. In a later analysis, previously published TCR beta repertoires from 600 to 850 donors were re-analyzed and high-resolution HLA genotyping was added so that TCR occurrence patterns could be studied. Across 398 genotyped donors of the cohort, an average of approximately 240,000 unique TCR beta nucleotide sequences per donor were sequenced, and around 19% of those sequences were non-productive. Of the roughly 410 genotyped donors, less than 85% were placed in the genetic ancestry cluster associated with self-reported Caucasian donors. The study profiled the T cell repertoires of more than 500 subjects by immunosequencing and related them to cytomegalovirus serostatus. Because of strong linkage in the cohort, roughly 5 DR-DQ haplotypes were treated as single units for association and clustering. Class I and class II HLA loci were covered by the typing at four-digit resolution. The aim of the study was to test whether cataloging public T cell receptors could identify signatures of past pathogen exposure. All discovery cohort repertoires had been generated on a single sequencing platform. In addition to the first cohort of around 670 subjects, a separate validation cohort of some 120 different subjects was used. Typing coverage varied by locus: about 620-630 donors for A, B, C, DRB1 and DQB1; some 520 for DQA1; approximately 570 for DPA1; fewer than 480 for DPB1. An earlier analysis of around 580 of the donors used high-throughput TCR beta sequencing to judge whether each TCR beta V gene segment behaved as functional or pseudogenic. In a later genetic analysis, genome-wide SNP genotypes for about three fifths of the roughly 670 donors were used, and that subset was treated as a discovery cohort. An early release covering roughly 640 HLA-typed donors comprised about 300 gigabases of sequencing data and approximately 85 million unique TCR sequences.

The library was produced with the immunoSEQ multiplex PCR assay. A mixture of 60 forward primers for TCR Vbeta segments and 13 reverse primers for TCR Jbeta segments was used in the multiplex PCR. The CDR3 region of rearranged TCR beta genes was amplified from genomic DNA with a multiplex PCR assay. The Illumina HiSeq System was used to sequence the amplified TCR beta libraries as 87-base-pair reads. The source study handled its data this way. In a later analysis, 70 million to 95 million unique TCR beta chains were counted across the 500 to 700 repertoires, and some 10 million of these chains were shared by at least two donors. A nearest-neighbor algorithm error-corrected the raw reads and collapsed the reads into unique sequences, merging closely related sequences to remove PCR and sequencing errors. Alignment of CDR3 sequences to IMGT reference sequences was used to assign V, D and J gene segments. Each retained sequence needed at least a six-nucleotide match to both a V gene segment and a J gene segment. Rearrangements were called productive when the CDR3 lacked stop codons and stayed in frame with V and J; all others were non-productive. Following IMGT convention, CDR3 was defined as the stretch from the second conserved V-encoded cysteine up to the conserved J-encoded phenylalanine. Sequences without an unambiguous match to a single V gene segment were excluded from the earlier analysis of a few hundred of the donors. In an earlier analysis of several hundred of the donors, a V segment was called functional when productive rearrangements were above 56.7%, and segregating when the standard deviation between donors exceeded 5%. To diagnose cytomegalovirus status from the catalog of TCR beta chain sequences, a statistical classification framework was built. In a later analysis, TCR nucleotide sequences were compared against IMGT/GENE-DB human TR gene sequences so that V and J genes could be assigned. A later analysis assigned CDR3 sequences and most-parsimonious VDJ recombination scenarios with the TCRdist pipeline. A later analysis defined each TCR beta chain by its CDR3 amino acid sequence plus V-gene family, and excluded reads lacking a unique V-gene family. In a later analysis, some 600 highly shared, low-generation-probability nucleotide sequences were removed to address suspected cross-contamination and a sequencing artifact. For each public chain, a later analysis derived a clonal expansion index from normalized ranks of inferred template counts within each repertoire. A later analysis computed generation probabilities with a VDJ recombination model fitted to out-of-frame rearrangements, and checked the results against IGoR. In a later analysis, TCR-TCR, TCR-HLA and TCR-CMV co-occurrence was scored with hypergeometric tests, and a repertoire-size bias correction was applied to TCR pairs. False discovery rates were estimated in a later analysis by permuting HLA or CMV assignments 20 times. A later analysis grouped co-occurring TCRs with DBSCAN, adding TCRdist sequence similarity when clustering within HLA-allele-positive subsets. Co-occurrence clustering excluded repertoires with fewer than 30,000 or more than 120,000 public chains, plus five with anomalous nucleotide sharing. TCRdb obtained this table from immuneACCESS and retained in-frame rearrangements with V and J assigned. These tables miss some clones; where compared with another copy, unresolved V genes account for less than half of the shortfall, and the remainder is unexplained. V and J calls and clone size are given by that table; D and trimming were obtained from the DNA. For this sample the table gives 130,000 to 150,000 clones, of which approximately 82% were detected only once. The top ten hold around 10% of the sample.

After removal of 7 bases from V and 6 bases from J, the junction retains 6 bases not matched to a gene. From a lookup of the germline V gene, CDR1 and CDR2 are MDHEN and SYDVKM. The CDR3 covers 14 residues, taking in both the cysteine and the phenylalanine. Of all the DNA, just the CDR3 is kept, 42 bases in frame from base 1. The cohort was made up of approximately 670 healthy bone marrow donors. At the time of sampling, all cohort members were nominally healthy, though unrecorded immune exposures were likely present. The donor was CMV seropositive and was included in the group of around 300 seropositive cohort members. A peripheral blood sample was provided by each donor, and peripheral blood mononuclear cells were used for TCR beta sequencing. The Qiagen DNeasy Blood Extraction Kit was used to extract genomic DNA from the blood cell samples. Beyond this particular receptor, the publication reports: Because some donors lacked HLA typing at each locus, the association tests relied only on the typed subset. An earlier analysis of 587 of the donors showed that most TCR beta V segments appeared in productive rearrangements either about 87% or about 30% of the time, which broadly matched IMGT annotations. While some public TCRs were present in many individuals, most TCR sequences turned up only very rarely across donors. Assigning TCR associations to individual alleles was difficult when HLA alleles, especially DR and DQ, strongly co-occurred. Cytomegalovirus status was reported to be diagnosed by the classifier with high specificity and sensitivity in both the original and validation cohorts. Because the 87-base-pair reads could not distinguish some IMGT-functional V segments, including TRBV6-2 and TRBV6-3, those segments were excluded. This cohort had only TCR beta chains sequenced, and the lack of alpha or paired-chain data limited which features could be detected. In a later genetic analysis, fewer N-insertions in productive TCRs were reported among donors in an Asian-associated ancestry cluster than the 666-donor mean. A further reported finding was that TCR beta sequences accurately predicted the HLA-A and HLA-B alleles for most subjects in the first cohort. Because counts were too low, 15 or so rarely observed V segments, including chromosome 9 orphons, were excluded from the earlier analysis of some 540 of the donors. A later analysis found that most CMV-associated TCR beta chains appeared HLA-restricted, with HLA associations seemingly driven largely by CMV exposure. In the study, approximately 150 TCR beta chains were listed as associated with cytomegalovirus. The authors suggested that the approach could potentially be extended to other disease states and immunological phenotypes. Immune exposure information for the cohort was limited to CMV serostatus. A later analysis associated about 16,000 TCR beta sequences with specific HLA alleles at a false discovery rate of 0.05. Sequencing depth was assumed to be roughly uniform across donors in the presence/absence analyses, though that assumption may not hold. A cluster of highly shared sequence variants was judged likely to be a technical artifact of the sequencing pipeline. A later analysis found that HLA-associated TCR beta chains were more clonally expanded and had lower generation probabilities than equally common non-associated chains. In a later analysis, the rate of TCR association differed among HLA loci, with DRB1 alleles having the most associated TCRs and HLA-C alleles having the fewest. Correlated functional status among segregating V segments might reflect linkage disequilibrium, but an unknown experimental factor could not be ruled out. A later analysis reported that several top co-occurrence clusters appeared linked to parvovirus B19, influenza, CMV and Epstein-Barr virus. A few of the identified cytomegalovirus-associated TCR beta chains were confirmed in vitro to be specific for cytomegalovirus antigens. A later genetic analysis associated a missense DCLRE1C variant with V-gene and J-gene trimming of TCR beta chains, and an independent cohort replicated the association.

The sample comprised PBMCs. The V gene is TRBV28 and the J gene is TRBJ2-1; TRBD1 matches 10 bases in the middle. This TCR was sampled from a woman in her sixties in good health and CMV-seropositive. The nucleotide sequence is TGTGCCAGCATCCGGACAGGGGGGAGCAATGAGCAGTTCTTC. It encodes CASIRTGGSNEQFF.